This T cell receptor beta chain was identified during a study of blood T cell repertoires in COVID-19. Original data processing: Reference gene primers were amplified, and this amplification served to estimate nucleated cell counts. Data came from immunoSEQ multiplex PCR; TCRdb stores just in-frame clones and leaves some out. V, J and clone size were drawn from that table, and D and trimming were deduced from the DNA. This sample has about 160,000 clones; 80% to 90% occur once, and the top ten carry around 5%. This sequence was found in a woman between 45 and 60 years old with COVID-19, enrolled during active disease. The material sequenced was peripheral blood.

The CDR3 bases are TGTGCCAGCAGCTCCCCAGGGGACGCATGGGAAGCTTTCTTT. Protein product: CASSSPGDAWEAFF. The V call is TRBV11-3, the J call TRBJ1-1; D possibly corresponds to TRBD1 (6 bases). Trimming removed 4 bases from V and 8 bases from J, with 17 bases in between. This CDR3 has 14 amino acids. Germline V gene sequence: CDR1 SGHNT, CDR2 YENEEA.